This is a list of T cell receptor beta chains from one sample in a study of blood T cells in healthy people across ages. Via MiXCR, TCRdb re-called the 5' RACE reads, giving one row per CDR3 protein. In the table there are roughly 800,000 distinct CDR3 sequences, about 62% of which are singletons. What was sequenced was blood. Receptors originate from a man under 40 in good health. The CDR3 runs from the conserved cysteine through the conserved F or W. The order of the fields is J gene, D gene, V gene, clone size, CDR3 protein, CDR3 DNA. D genes are given only for firm matches. Clone size, where shown, is once, few, many, or a class for clones that have expanded.

J gene: TRBJ2-7
D gene: TRBD1
V gene: TRBV20-1
clone size: -
CDR3 protein: CSALVQGQYEQYF
CDR3 DNA: TGCAGTGCTCTGGTACAGGGGCAATACGAGCAGTACTTC

J gene: TRBJ1-6
D gene: -
V gene: TRBV20-1
clone size: few
CDR3 protein: CSATEQVGFPLHF
CDR3 DNA: TGCAGTGCAACAGAGCAGGTCGGGTTTCCCCTCCACTTT

J gene: TRBJ2-5
D gene: -
V gene: TRBV6-2/TRBV6-3
clone size: few
CDR3 protein: CASEGALQETQYF
CDR3 DNA: TGTGCCAGCGAGGGCGCCCTCCAAGAGACCCAGTACTTC

J gene: TRBJ1-2
D gene: -
V gene: TRBV6-1
clone size: once
CDR3 protein: CASSESGAYGYTF
CDR3 DNA: TGTGCCAGCAGTGAATCCGGGGCCTATGGCTACACCTTC

J gene: TRBJ1-2
D gene: TRBD1
V gene: TRBV20-1
clone size: -
CDR3 protein: CSATAGGADYGYTF
CDR3 DNA: TGCAGTGCAACCGCAGGGGGCGCGGACTATGGCTACACCTTC

J gene: TRBJ1-1
D gene: TRBD1
V gene: TRBV11-1
clone size: -
CDR3 protein: CASSFRDRGSTEAFF
CDR3 DNA: TGTGCCAGCAGCTTCCGGGACAGGGGATCCACTGAAGCTTTCTTT

J gene: TRBJ1-5
D gene: -
V gene: TRBV6-1
clone size: -
CDR3 protein: CASSEPGGNQPQHF
CDR3 DNA: TGTGCCAGCAGTGAACCGGGCGGAAATCAGCCCCAGCATTTT

J gene: TRBJ2-1
D gene: -
V gene: TRBV20-1
clone size: -
CDR3 protein: CSAARDGTSGQFF
CDR3 DNA: TGCAGTGCCGCGCGGGACGGAACCTCGGGGCAGTTCTTC

J gene: TRBJ2-1
D gene: -
V gene: TRBV6-2/TRBV6-3
clone size: -
CDR3 protein: CASSQTGTSSYNEQFF
CDR3 DNA: TGTGCCAGCAGTCAAACCGGGACCTCCTCCTACAATGAGCAGTTCTTC

J gene: TRBJ1-2
D gene: TRBD1
V gene: TRBV7-2
clone size: -
CDR3 protein: CASSLKSRQGSMDGYTF
CDR3 DNA: TGTGCCAGCAGCTTAAAAAGTAGACAGGGTAGTATGGATGGCTACACCTTC

J gene: TRBJ2-7
D gene: -
V gene: TRBV7-9
clone size: few
CDR3 protein: CASRNANGPDKYEQYF
CDR3 DNA: TGTGCCAGCAGGAATGCCAACGGGCCGGACAAATACGAGCAGTACTTC

J gene: TRBJ2-2
D gene: TRBD2
V gene: TRBV6-5
clone size: once
CDR3 protein: CASNYGGAEAGELFF
CDR3 DNA: TGTGCCAGCAACTACGGGGGGGCCGAGGCCGGGGAGCTGTTTTTT

J gene: TRBJ1-2
D gene: -
V gene: TRBV20-1
clone size: -
CDR3 protein: CSARAAGHYGYTF
CDR3 DNA: TGCAGTGCTAGAGCCGCAGGGCACTATGGCTACACCTTC

J gene: TRBJ2-1
D gene: -
V gene: TRBV9
clone size: -
CDR3 protein: CASSVDGGTVNEQFF
CDR3 DNA: TGTGCCAGCAGCGTAGATGGAGGTACCGTCAATGAGCAGTTCTTC

J gene: TRBJ2-7
D gene: -
V gene: TRBV20-1
clone size: -
CDR3 protein: CSASGPPLYEQYF
CDR3 DNA: TGCAGTGCCTCAGGCCCCCCCCTCTACGAGCAGTACTTC

J gene: TRBJ2-1
D gene: -
V gene: TRBV11-2
clone size: -
CDR3 protein: CASSLVEQYNEQFF
CDR3 DNA: TGTGCCAGCAGCTTAGTGGAGCAGTACAATGAGCAGTTCTTC

J gene: TRBJ2-7
D gene: -
V gene: TRBV9
clone size: -
CDR3 protein: CASSVAAGPYEQYF
CDR3 DNA: TGTGCCAGCAGCGTAGCGGCAGGCCCCTACGAGCAGTACTTC

J gene: TRBJ2-5
D gene: -
V gene: TRBV9
clone size: few
CDR3 protein: CASSPRDVSVQETQYF
CDR3 DNA: TGTGCCAGCAGCCCCCGAGACGTCAGCGTACAAGAGACCCAGTACTTC

J gene: TRBJ2-1
D gene: TRBD1
V gene: TRBV25-1
clone size: -
CDR3 protein: CASARTGTNEQFF
CDR3 DNA: TGTGCCAGCGCGCGGACAGGAACCAATGAGCAGTTCTTC

J gene: TRBJ1-6
D gene: -
V gene: TRBV18
clone size: -
CDR3 protein: CAGSPQSSPNSPLHF
CDR3 DNA: TGTGCCGGCTCACCACAGTCCTCCCCAAATTCACCCCTCCACTTT

J gene: TRBJ2-5
D gene: TRBD2
V gene: TRBV20-1
clone size: -
CDR3 protein: CSPRLAGGQVQYF
CDR3 DNA: TGCAGCCCCAGACTAGCGGGAGGGCAGGTTCAGTACTTC

J gene: TRBJ2-7
D gene: -
V gene: TRBV9
clone size: -
CDR3 protein: CARRSRAGEQYF
CDR3 DNA: TGTGCCAGACGTTCCCGAGCGGGCGAGCAGTACTTC

J gene: TRBJ2-5
D gene: TRBD2
V gene: TRBV20-1
clone size: -
CDR3 protein: CSVGLEEIQYF
CDR3 DNA: TGCAGTGTGGGACTAGAAGAGATCCAGTACTTC

J gene: TRBJ2-1
D gene: TRBD2
V gene: TRBV10-2
clone size: few
CDR3 protein: CASTPGAGGNNEQFF
CDR3 DNA: TGCGCCAGCACCCCAGGAGCGGGGGGCAACAATGAGCAGTTCTTC

J gene: TRBJ2-3
D gene: -
V gene: TRBV11-2
clone size: -
CDR3 protein: CASSLGSSYGTDTQYF
CDR3 DNA: TGTGCCAGCAGCTTAGGGTCTAGTTACGGCACAGATACGCAGTATTTT

J gene: TRBJ2-7
D gene: TRBD1
V gene: TRBV5-1
clone size: once
CDR3 protein: CASNEQGGSYEQYF
CDR3 DNA: TGCGCCAGCAACGAACAGGGGGGCTCCTACGAGCAGTACTTC

J gene: TRBJ2-5
D gene: -
V gene: TRBV4-3
clone size: -
CDR3 protein: CASSQDVRETQYF
CDR3 DNA: TGCGCCAGCAGCCAAGACGTCAGGGAGACCCAGTACTTC

J gene: TRBJ2-3
D gene: -
V gene: TRBV20-1
clone size: -
CDR3 protein: CSAPLGPRDTQYF
CDR3 DNA: TGCAGTGCCCCCTTAGGCCCCCGGGATACGCAGTATTTT

J gene: TRBJ1-2
D gene: -
V gene: TRBV10-3
clone size: -
CDR3 protein: CAISERDTDYGYTF
CDR3 DNA: TGTGCCATCAGTGAACGGGACACGGACTATGGCTACACCTTC

J gene: TRBJ2-1
D gene: -
V gene: TRBV4-3
clone size: -
CDR3 protein: CASSQRDARREQFF
CDR3 DNA: TGCGCCAGCAGCCAACGGGACGCCCGGCGTGAGCAGTTCTTC

J gene: TRBJ2-1
D gene: TRBD1
V gene: TRBV4-3
clone size: once
CDR3 protein: CASSQDRTGGNEQFF
CDR3 DNA: TGCGCCAGCAGCCAAGATCGGACAGGGGGCAATGAGCAGTTCTTC

J gene: TRBJ1-2
D gene: -
V gene: TRBV14
clone size: -
CDR3 protein: CASSQGHGGSGYTF
CDR3 DNA: TGTGCCAGCAGCCAAGGTCACGGAGGGTCTGGCTACACCTTC

J gene: TRBJ2-1
D gene: -
V gene: TRBV6-2/TRBV6-3
clone size: -
CDR3 protein: CASSRLQGSYNEQFF
CDR3 DNA: TGTGCCAGCAGCCGCCTACAGGGCTCCTACAATGAGCAGTTCTTC

J gene: TRBJ2-3
D gene: -
V gene: TRBV7-2
clone size: few
CDR3 protein: CASGMRRDPDTQYF
CDR3 DNA: TGTGCCAGCGGTATGAGGCGGGACCCAGATACGCAGTATTTT

J gene: TRBJ1-1
D gene: -
V gene: TRBV29-1
clone size: -
CDR3 protein: CSVRSHLGDTEAFF
CDR3 DNA: TGCAGCGTTAGGAGTCACCTTGGGGATACTGAAGCTTTCTTT

J gene: TRBJ2-5
D gene: -
V gene: TRBV7-3
clone size: few
CDR3 protein: CASSFGNSGGETQYF
CDR3 DNA: TGTGCCAGCAGCTTTGGGAATAGCGGAGGAGAGACCCAGTACTTC

J gene: TRBJ2-3
D gene: TRBD1
V gene: TRBV5-8
clone size: -
CDR3 protein: CASSPTGFRTDTQYF
CDR3 DNA: TGTGCCAGCAGTCCGACAGGGTTCCGCACAGATACGCAGTATTTT

J gene: TRBJ1-2
D gene: -
V gene: TRBV12-3/TRBV12-4
clone size: -
CDR3 protein: CASSPKRNYGYTF
CDR3 DNA: TGTGCCAGCAGCCCTAAGCGGAACTATGGCTACACCTTC

J gene: TRBJ2-1
D gene: TRBD2
V gene: TRBV20-1
clone size: -
CDR3 protein: CSAHISGGRNEQFF
CDR3 DNA: TGCAGTGCCCACATTAGCGGGGGCCGGAATGAGCAGTTCTTC

J gene: TRBJ2-1
D gene: -
V gene: TRBV29-1
clone size: few
CDR3 protein: CSVDGSRYNEQFF
CDR3 DNA: TGCAGCGTTGACGGATCTCGCTACAATGAGCAGTTCTTC

J gene: TRBJ2-3
D gene: TRBD1
V gene: TRBV20-1
clone size: -
CDR3 protein: CSRGSQGTQYF
CDR3 DNA: TGCTCCAGGGGGAGTCAGGGTACGCAGTATTTT

J gene: TRBJ2-2
D gene: -
V gene: TRBV6-2/TRBV6-3
clone size: -
CDR3 protein: CASRENFDTGELFF
CDR3 DNA: TGTGCCAGCAGAGAAAACTTTGACACCGGGGAGCTGTTTTTT

J gene: TRBJ2-7
D gene: TRBD1
V gene: TRBV10-3
clone size: -
CDR3 protein: CAVSESGDRGLYEQYF
CDR3 DNA: TGTGCCGTCAGTGAGTCGGGGGACAGGGGGCTTTACGAGCAGTACTTC

J gene: TRBJ1-2
D gene: -
V gene: TRBV6-1
clone size: -
CDR3 protein: CASNEDDRIGGYTF
CDR3 DNA: TGTGCCAGCAATGAGGACGATCGGATAGGCGGCTACACCTTC

J gene: TRBJ2-7
D gene: -
V gene: TRBV15
clone size: -
CDR3 protein: CATSRDKGTTYEQYF
CDR3 DNA: TGTGCCACCAGCAGAGATAAGGGCACTACCTACGAGCAGTACTTC

J gene: TRBJ2-5
D gene: -
V gene: TRBV7-9
clone size: -
CDR3 protein: CASRQGGSRDERYF
CDR3 DNA: TGTGCCAGCCGCCAGGGGGGGAGTAGAGACGAGCGGTACTTC

J gene: TRBJ1-3
D gene: TRBD1
V gene: TRBV15
clone size: -
CDR3 protein: CATSRETGAGNTIYF
CDR3 DNA: TGTGCCACCAGCAGAGAGACAGGGGCTGGAAACACCATATATTTT

J gene: TRBJ1-2
D gene: -
V gene: TRBV20-1
clone size: -
CDR3 protein: CSAEGRDGPWGYTF
CDR3 DNA: TGCAGTGCTGAGGGTAGGGACGGCCCTTGGGGCTACACCTTC

J gene: TRBJ1-5
D gene: -
V gene: TRBV12-5
clone size: -
CDR3 protein: CASGPGDSNQPQHF
CDR3 DNA: TGTGCTAGTGGTCCCGGTGATAGCAATCAGCCCCAGCATTTT

J gene: TRBJ2-7
D gene: -
V gene: TRBV3-1
clone size: -
CDR3 protein: CASSQNPSFSYEQYF
CDR3 DNA: TGTGCCAGCAGCCAAAACCCTAGTTTCTCCTACGAGCAGTACTTC

J gene: TRBJ2-1
D gene: TRBD2
V gene: TRBV29-1
clone size: few
CDR3 protein: CSVGTSGVLNEQFF
CDR3 DNA: TGCAGCGTTGGAACTAGCGGGGTATTAAATGAGCAGTTCTTC

J gene: TRBJ1-1
D gene: TRBD1
V gene: TRBV4-3
clone size: -
CDR3 protein: CASSQDSLQGAETEAFF
CDR3 DNA: TGCGCCAGCAGCCAAGATTCCCTACAGGGGGCGGAGACTGAAGCTTTCTTT

J gene: TRBJ2-3
D gene: -
V gene: TRBV11-2
clone size: -
CDR3 protein: CASSIKGSQYF
CDR3 DNA: TGTGCCAGCAGCATTAAGGGGTCGCAGTATTTT

J gene: TRBJ1-2
D gene: -
V gene: TRBV7-2
clone size: -
CDR3 protein: CASSLASGGNFYGYTF
CDR3 DNA: TGTGCCAGCAGCTTAGCAAGTGGCGGGAATTTCTATGGCTACACCTTC

J gene: TRBJ1-2
D gene: -
V gene: TRBV6-2/TRBV6-3
clone size: -
CDR3 protein: CASSYSKRDGDHGYTF
CDR3 DNA: TGTGCCAGCAGTTACTCCAAACGGGACGGGGACCATGGCTACACCTTC

J gene: TRBJ2-2
D gene: -
V gene: TRBV20-1
clone size: many
CDR3 protein: CSALGTVNTGELFF
CDR3 DNA: TGCAGTGCTTTAGGGACGGTGAACACCGGGGAGCTGTTTTTT